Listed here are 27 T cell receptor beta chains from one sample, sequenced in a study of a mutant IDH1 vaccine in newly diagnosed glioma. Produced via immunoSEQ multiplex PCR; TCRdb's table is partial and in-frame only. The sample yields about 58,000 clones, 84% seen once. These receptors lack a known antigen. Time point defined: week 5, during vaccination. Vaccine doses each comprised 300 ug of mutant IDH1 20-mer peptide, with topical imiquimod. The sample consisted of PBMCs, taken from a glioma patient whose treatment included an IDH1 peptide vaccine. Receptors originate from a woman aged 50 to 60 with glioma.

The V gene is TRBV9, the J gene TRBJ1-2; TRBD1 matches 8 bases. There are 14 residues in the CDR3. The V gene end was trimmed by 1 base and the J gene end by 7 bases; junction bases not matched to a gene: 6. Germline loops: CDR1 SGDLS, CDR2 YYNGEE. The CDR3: CASSVSQGALGYTF. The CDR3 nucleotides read TGTGCCAGCAGCGTAAGTCAGGGGGCGCTTGGCTACACCTTC.

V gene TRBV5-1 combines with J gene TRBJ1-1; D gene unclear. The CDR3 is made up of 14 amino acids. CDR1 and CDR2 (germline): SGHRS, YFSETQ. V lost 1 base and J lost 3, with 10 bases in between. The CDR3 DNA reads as TGCGCCAGCAGCTTGAGGTCCGGGGACACTGAAGCTTTCTTT. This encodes CASSLRSGDTEAFF.

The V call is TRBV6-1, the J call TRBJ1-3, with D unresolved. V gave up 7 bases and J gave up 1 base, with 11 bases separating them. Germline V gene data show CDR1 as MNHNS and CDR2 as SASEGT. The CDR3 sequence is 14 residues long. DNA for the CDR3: TGTGCCAGCACCGAGACGGTGTCTGGAAACACCATATATTTT. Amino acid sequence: CASTETVSGNTIYF.

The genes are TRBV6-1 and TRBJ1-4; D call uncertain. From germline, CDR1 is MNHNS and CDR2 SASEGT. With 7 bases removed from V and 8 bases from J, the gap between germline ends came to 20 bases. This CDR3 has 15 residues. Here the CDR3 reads CASTLRALGEEKLFF. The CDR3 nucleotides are TGTGCCAGCACCTTAAGAGCCCTTGGGGAGGAAAAACTGTTTTTT.

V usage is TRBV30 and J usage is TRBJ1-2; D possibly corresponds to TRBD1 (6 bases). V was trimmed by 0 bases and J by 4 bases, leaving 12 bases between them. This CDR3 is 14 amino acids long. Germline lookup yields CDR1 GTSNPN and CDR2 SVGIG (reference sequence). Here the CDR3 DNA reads TGTGCCTGGAGTGTAGGGGGTACGGGCTATGGCTACACCTTC. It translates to CAWSVGGTGYGYTF.

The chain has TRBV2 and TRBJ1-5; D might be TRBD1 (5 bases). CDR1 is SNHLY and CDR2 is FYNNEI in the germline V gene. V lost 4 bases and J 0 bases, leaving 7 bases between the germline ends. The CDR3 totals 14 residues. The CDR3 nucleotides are TGTGCCAGCAGTGGACAGAGTAGCAATCAGCCCCAGCATTTT. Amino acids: CASSGQSSNQPQHF.

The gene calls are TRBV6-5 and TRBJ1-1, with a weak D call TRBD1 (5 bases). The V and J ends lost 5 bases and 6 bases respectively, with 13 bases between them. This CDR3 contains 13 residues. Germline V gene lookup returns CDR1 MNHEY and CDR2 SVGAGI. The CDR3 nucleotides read TGTGCCAGCAGTACAGAGATGGGGGCTGAAGCTTTCTTT. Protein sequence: CASSTEMGAEAFF.

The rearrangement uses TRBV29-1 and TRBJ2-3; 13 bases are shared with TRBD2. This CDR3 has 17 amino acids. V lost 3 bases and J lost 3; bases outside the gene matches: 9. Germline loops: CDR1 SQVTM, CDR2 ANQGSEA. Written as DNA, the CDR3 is TGCAGCGTTGAGGGACTAGCGGGGTTTCGTGGGACAGATACGCAGTATTTT. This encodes CSVEGLAGFRGTDTQYF.

CDR3 in amino acids: CASSPLPAGFQETQYF. In DNA form, the CDR3 reads TGTGCCAGCTCACCACTTCCAGCAGGGTTTCAAGAGACCCAGTACTTC. The genes are TRBV18 and TRBJ2-5; maybe TRBD1 (5 bases). This CDR3 is built from 16 residues. Trimming shortened V by 1 base and J by 2 bases, and 14 bases separated the two germline ends. Per germline, CDR1 KGHSH and CDR2 LQKENI.

Here the CDR3 reads CASRQTGAGELFF. The CDR3 DNA reads as TGTGCCAGCAGACAAACAGGAGCCGGGGAGCTGTTTTTT. The chain joins TRBV6-6 to TRBJ2-2, with D tentatively TRBD1 (5 bases). V was pared by 6 bases and J by 6 bases, with 11 bases between. The CDR3 has 13 amino acids. Germline-derived CDR1 and CDR2 are MNHNY and SVGAGI (reference sequence).

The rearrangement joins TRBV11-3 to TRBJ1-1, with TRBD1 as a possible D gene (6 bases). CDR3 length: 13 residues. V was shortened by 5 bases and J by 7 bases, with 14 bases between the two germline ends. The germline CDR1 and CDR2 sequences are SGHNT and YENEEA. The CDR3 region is CASSVTGSLEAFF. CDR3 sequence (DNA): TGTGCCAGCAGCGTAACAGGGTCCCTTGAAGCTTTCTTT. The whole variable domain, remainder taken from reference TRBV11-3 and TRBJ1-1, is EAGVVQSPRYKIIEKKQPVAFWCNPISGHNTLYWYLQNLGQGPELLIRYENEEAVDDSQLPKDRFSAERLKGVDSTLKIQPAELGDSAVYLCASSVTGSLEAFFGQGTRLTVV.

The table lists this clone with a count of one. CDR3 protein: CASSVGTGAGNTIYF. As DNA, the CDR3 is TGTGCCAGCAGTGTAGGGACAGGGGCTGGAAACACCATATATTTT. The V and J genes are TRBV6-1 and TRBJ1-3; 10 nucleotides match TRBD1. Germline trimming cut 4 bases from V and 2 bases from J; bases unmatched to any gene: 2. The CDR3 sequence is 15 residues long. The V gene's germline CDR1 is MNHNS and CDR2 SASEGT.

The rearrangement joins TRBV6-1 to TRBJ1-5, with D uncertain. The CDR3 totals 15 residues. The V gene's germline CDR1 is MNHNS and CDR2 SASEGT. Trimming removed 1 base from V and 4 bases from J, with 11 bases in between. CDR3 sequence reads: CASSEGGMGNQPQHF. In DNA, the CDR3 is TGTGCCAGCAGTGAAGGGGGAATGGGTAATCAGCCCCAGCATTTT.

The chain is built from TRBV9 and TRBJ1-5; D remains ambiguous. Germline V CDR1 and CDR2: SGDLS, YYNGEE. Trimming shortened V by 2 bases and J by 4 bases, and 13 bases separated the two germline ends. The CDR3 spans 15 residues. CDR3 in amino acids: CASSVGEIANQPQHF. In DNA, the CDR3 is TGTGCCAGCAGCGTCGGGGAGATAGCAAATCAGCCCCAGCATTTT. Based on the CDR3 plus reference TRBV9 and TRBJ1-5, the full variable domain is DSGVTQTPKHLITATGQRVTLRCSPRSGDLSVYWYQQSLDQGLQFLIQYYNGEERAKGNILERFSAQQFPDLHSELNLSSLELGDSALYFCASSVGEIANQPQHFGDGTRLSIL.

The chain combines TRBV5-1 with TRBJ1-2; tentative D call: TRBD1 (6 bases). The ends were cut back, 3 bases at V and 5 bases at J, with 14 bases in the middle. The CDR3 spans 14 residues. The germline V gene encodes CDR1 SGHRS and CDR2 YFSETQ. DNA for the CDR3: TGCGCCAGCAGCTCTGAGGGGGGCTGGTATGGCTACACCTTC. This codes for CASSSEGGWYGYTF.

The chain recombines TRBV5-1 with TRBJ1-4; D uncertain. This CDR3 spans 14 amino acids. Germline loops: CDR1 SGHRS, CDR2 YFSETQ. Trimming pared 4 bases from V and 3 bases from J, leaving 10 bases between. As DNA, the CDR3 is TGCGCCAGCAGCCCTCGGGGAGCTAATGAAAAACTGTTTTTT. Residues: CASSPRGANEKLFF.

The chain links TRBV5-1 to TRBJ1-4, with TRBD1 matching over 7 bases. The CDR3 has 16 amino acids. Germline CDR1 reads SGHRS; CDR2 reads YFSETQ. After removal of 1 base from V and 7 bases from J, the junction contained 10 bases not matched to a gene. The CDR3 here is CASSLRVVGGGEKLFF. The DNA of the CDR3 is TGCGCCAGCAGCTTGAGGGTTGTAGGGGGCGGTGAAAAACTGTTTTTT. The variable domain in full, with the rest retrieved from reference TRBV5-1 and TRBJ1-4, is KAGVTQTPRYLIKTRGQQVTLSCSPISGHRSVSWYQQTPGQGLQFLFEYFSETQRNKGNFPGRFSGRQFSNSRSEMNVSTLELGDSALYLCASSLRVVGGGEKLFFGSGTQLSVL.

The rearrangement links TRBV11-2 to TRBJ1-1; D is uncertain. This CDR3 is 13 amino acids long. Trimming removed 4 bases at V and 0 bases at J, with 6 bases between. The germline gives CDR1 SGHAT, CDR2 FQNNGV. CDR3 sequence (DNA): TGTGCCAGCAGCTCCCAGATGAACACTGAAGCTTTCTTT. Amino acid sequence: CASSSQMNTEAFF.

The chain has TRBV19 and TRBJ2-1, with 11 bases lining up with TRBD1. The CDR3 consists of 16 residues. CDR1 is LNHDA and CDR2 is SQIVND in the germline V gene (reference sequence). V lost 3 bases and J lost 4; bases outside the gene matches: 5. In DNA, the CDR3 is TGTGCCAGTAGTATTACCGGGACAGGGGGTTACAATGAGCAGTTCTTC. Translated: CASSITGTGGYNEQFF.

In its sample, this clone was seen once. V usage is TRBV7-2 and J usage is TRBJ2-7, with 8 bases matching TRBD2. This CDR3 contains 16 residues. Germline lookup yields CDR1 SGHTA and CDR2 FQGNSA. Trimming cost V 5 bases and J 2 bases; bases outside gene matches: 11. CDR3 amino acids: CASSPRIAGLTYEQYF. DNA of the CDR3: TGTGCCAGCAGCCCTCGCATAGCGGGATTAACCTACGAGCAGTACTTC. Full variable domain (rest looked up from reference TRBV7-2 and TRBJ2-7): GAGVSQSPSNKVTEKGKDVELRCDPISGHTALYWYRQSLGQGLEFLIYFQGNSAPDKSGLPSDRFSAERTGGSVSTLTIQRTQQEDSAVYLCASSPRIAGLTYEQYFGPGTRLTVT.

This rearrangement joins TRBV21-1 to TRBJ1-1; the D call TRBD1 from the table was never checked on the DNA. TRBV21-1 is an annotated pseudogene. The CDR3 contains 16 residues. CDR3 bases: TGTGCCAGCAGCATTTGGGGACAGGCAGGAAACACTGAAGCTTTCTTT. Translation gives CASSIWGQAGNTEAFF.

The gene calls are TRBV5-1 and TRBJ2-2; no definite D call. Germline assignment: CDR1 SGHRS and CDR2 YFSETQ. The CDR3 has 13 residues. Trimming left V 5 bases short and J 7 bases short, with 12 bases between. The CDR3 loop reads CASSISSVGELFF. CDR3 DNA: TGCGCCAGCAGTATATCCAGCGTCGGGGAGCTGTTTTTT.

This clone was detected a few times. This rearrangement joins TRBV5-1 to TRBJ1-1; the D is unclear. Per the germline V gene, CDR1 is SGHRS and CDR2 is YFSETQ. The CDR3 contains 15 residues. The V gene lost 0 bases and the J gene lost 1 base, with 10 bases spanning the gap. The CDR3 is CASSLGDIANTEAFF. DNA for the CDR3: TGCGCCAGCAGCTTGGGTGACATCGCGAACACTGAAGCTTTCTTT.

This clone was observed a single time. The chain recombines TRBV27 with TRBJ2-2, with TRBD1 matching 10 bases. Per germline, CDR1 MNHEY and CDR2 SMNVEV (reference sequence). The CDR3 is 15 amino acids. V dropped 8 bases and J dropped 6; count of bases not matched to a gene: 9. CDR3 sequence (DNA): TGTGCCAGCTGCTCCGGGACAGGGGTGGCCGGGGAGCTGTTTTTT. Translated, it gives CASCSGTGVAGELFF.

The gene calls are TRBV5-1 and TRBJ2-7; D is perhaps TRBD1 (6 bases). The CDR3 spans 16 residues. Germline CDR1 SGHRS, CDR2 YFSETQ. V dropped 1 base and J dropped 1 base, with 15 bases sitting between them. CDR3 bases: TGCGCCAGCAGCTTGATTGCAGGGGCGGTATCCTACGAGCAGTACTTC. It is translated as CASSLIAGAVSYEQYF.

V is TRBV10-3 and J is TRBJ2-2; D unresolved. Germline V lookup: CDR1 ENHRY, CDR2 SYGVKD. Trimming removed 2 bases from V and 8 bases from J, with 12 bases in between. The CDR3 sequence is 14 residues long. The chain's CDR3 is CAISEPGRAGELFF. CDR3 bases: TGTGCCATCAGTGAGCCGGGCCGTGCTGGGGAGCTGTTTTTT.

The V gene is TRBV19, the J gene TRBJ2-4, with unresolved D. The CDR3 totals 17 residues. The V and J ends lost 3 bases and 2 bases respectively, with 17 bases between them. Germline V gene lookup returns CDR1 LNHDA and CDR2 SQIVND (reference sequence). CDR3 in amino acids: CASSIGQPMSSKNIQYF. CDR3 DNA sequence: TGTGCCAGTAGTATCGGCCAGCCTATGTCTTCCAAAAACATTCAGTACTTC.